A selection of T cell receptor beta chains follows, all from one sample in a study of T-cell memory formation after mild COVID-19. TCRdb re-analysed the 5' RACE reads in MiXCR, keeping a single row per CDR3 protein. The sample comprises 400,000 or so distinct CDR3 sequences, around 20% of which are singletons, and roughly 8% rests with the top ten. Sequences were obtained from PBMCs or a T cell subset sorted from them (not recorded which). These receptors were obtained from an adult woman who had mild COVID-19 (a few samples of this study predate the infection). Cell type and time point are not known. The CDR3 runs from the conserved cysteine through the conserved F or W. The D gene is left open where the match is weak. Size is omitted from some rows. Given values are once, few, many or a class for expanded clones.

cdr3_nt	cdr3_aa	v_call	clone_size	d_call	j_call
TGTGCCAGCAGTCCAGGGGGGCCCTATGGCTACACCTTC	CASSPGGPYGYTF	TRBV12-3/TRBV12-4	few	TRBD1	TRBJ1-2
TGCGCCAGCAGCTTGGGTGATGAGGTAACCAGGCAGTACTTC	CASSLGDEVTRQYF	TRBV5-1	few	-	TRBJ2-7
TGTGCCAGCAGCCGCGGGACTCAGATCTACAATGAGCAGTTCTTC	CASSRGTQIYNEQFF	TRBV3-1	few	-	TRBJ2-1
TGTGCCAGCAGCTCAGGTAGTTTCCGCTTCCAGGGGGCGACGGTCGAGCAGTACTTC	CASSSGSFRFQGATVEQYF	TRBV9	few	TRBD1	TRBJ2-7
TGCGCCAGCAGCTTGGGAAATACAGGTATCGGGAGGTTTGAAGCTTTCTTT	CASSLGNTGIGRFEAFF	TRBV5-1	-	-	TRBJ1-1
TGCGCCAGCAGAATAACAGGGTTGAACACTGAAGCTTTCTTT	CASRITGLNTEAFF	TRBV5-1	many	-	TRBJ1-1
TGTGCCAGCAGCTTTCCAGCGGGGGAGACCCAGTACTTC	CASSFPAGETQYF	TRBV7-9	-	TRBD2	TRBJ2-5
TGTGCCAGCAGCTTATCGACAGCAGCCTACGAGCAGTACTTC	CASSLSTAAYEQYF	TRBV7-6	few	-	TRBJ2-7
TGTGCCAGCAGCTTGGGACAGCCCCAGTTCTTC	CASSLGQPQFF	TRBV7-3	-	TRBD1	TRBJ2-1
TGCGCCAGCAGCCCCTCACTAGCGAGAGGGGAGACCCAGTACTTC	CASSPSLARGETQYF	TRBV5-1	few	TRBD2	TRBJ2-5
TGCGCCAGCAGCTTGTATAGGGAAGGCTACACCTTC	CASSLYREGYTF	TRBV5-1	-	-	TRBJ1-2
TGTGCCAGCAGCCAAGGTACGAGGATTTACGAGCAGTACTTC	CASSQGTRIYEQYF	TRBV14	-	-	TRBJ2-7
TGTGCCAGCAGGGGACTAGCGGGAGTGAAAAACATTCAGTACTTC	CASRGLAGVKNIQYF	TRBV6-5	-	TRBD2	TRBJ2-4
TGTGCCAGCAGTCCCCAAGACTGGTACAATGAGCAGTTCTTC	CASSPQDWYNEQFF	TRBV27	-	-	TRBJ2-1
TGTGCCACCAGTGATGTCGGTAGGGCTGAAGCTTTCTTT	CATSDVGRAEAFF	TRBV24-1	few	-	TRBJ1-1
TGTGCCATAAGCGGGGGGGCCTGGTACGAGCAGTACTTC	CAISGGAWYEQYF	TRBV25-1	few	TRBD2	TRBJ2-7
TGCAGCGTTCGGACAGGGGTCTACAATGAGCAGTTCTTC	CSVRTGVYNEQFF	TRBV29-1	-	TRBD1	TRBJ2-1
TGCGCCAGCAGCCAAGACGCCTGGGGGGCCAGGGAGACCCAGTACTTC	CASSQDAWGARETQYF	TRBV4-1	-	-	TRBJ2-5
TGTGCCAGCTCACAGGGACTATATCAATACTACGAGCAGTACTTC	CASSQGLYQYYEQYF	TRBV18	few	TRBD2	TRBJ2-7
TGTGCCAGCAGCCCGGTTAATTCACCCCTCCACTTT	CASSPVNSPLHF	TRBV12-3/TRBV12-4	few	-	TRBJ1-6
TGCGCCAGCAGCCAAGCCCGCAATCAGCCCCAGCATTTT	CASSQARNQPQHF	TRBV4-1	few	-	TRBJ1-5
TGTGCCAGCACCCCGGCTTTTGGGGGTGCCTCCTACAATGAGCAGTTCTTC	CASTPAFGGASYNEQFF	TRBV7-9	few	-	TRBJ2-1
TGTGCCACCAGCAGAGATCTCGGGACTAGCCGATACGAGCAGTACTTC	CATSRDLGTSRYEQYF	TRBV15	many	TRBD2	TRBJ2-7
TGTGCCAGCAGCTTAGTGACTGCAGGGGACGAGCAGTACTTC	CASSLVTAGDEQYF	TRBV7-9	few	-	TRBJ2-7
TGTGCCAGCAGTCCGATCACAGATACGCAGTATTTT	CASSPITDTQYF	TRBV25-1	many	-	TRBJ2-3
TGTGCCAGTCCGTCTAGACAGGGGGATGAGCAGTTCTTC	CASPSRQGDEQFF	TRBV7-9	-	TRBD1	TRBJ2-1
TGTGCCAGCAGCTCCGGTGACCCCACAGATACGCAGTATTTT	CASSSGDPTDTQYF	TRBV7-2	-	-	TRBJ2-3
TGCGCCAGCAGCTACGACGGGAACACTGAAGCTTTCTTT	CASSYDGNTEAFF	TRBV5-1	many	-	TRBJ1-1
TGTGCCACCAGTGATCCCCTGGGGGGTGACTATGGCTACACCTTC	CATSDPLGGDYGYTF	TRBV24-1	few	-	TRBJ1-2
TGCAGTGCTAGCTTCGGGGATGGGTACAATGAGCAGTTCTTC	CSASFGDGYNEQFF	TRBV20-1	-	-	TRBJ2-1
TGTGCCAGCAGTCACCGGGACAGGTCGTTCCCCTACGAGCAGTACTTC	CASSHRDRSFPYEQYF	TRBV12-3/TRBV12-4	few	TRBD1	TRBJ2-7
TGTGCCAGCAGTGAGGGGGCAGGGACAGATACGCAGTATTTT	CASSEGAGTDTQYF	TRBV6-1	-	-	TRBJ2-3
TGTGCCAGCAGCTTAGAAGGACAGGGGGCACCCTACAATGAGCAGTTCTTC	CASSLEGQGAPYNEQFF	TRBV7-8	-	TRBD1	TRBJ2-1
TGTGCCAGCACAGCCCAGGGGCATTCACCCCTCCACTTT	CASTAQGHSPLHF	TRBV2	few	-	TRBJ1-6
TGTGCCACCAGTGATGCGACAGGGACCCAAGAGACCCAGTACTTC	CATSDATGTQETQYF	TRBV24-1	-	TRBD1	TRBJ2-5
TGCAGTGCACCTTCCCACAGGGGAAACGGCTACACCTTC	CSAPSHRGNGYTF	TRBV20-1	-	TRBD1	TRBJ1-2
TGTGCCAGCAGCTTAGTAGGTTCACGAGTTGCAGATACGCAGTATTTT	CASSLVGSRVADTQYF	TRBV7-3	-	-	TRBJ2-3
TGTGCCATCAGTGAAGGGGGGGCGACAGATACGCAGTATTTT	CAISEGGATDTQYF	TRBV10-3	-	-	TRBJ2-3
TGTGCCAGCAGCGCTGGGATTTTTTCTGGAAACACCATATATTTT	CASSAGIFSGNTIYF	TRBV9	-	-	TRBJ1-3
TGTGCCAGCACCCGATTTGGCATTGCCTACGAGCAGTACTTC	CASTRFGIAYEQYF	TRBV12-3/TRBV12-4	many	-	TRBJ2-7
TGCGCCAGCAGCCGAGGCCAAACCGTAAACTCGAGAATTACAACTAATGAAAAACTGTTTTTT	CASSRGQTVNSRITTNEKLFF	TRBV4-1	many	-	TRBJ1-4
TGTGCCAGCAGCTTAGCCCTATCGACTAGCGGGAAGAGGGAGACCCAGTACTTC	CASSLALSTSGKRETQYF	TRBV7-9	few	TRBD2	TRBJ2-5
TGTGCCAGCAGTGACGGGGTTTCGGGCACAGATACGCAGTATTTT	CASSDGVSGTDTQYF	TRBV6-4	-	-	TRBJ2-3
TGTGCCAGCAGTCTCTCGAAGGGACTAGCGGGGACCTACGAGCAGTACTTC	CASSLSKGLAGTYEQYF	TRBV12-3/TRBV12-4	few	TRBD2	TRBJ2-7
TGCGCCAGCAGCTTGCTCCCTAGCGGGAGTGGTAATGAGCAGTTCTTC	CASSLLPSGSGNEQFF	TRBV5-1	few	TRBD2	TRBJ2-1
TGCAGCGTTGGGGGGCGCGGGAGCTCCTACAATGAGCAGTTCTTC	CSVGGRGSSYNEQFF	TRBV29-1	few	-	TRBJ2-1
TGCAGCGTGGTCGGAAGCGAGGGTCTCTACGAGCAGTACTTC	CSVVGSEGLYEQYF	TRBV29-1	few	-	TRBJ2-7
TGTGCCAGCAGTTACGGACAGGGGGCTAGTGAAGCTTTCTTT	CASSYGQGASEAFF	TRBV6-6	-	TRBD1	TRBJ1-1
TGTGCCAGCAGCGCCCTAGGGGCGAAGTGGGGCACCATATATTTT	CASSALGAKWGTIYF	TRBV9	many	-	TRBJ1-3
TGTGCCAGCACGGGCGGGAGTGTATGGAGCACAGATACGCAGTATTTT	CASTGGSVWSTDTQYF	TRBV6-1	-	TRBD2	TRBJ2-3
TGTGCCAGCAGTTCGAACCTAGCGGGGGGGTTGGATACGCAGTATTTT	CASSSNLAGGLDTQYF	TRBV12-3/TRBV12-4	few	TRBD2	TRBJ2-3
TGTGCCAGCAGTTCAACCGGGACTAGCGGGGGCGAGCAGTACTTC	CASSSTGTSGGEQYF	TRBV7-2	many	TRBD2	TRBJ2-7
TGCGCCAGCAGCCAACGCCGGGCCCCGGAAGAAGCTTTCTTT	CASSQRRAPEEAFF	TRBV4-1	-	-	TRBJ1-1
TGTGCCAGCAGTGAATACAGGGGGCTTGAAGCTTTCTTT	CASSEYRGLEAFF	TRBV25-1	-	TRBD1	TRBJ1-1
TGCAGTGCTGTCGGACGGAAGGAAGGCTACACCTTC	CSAVGRKEGYTF	TRBV20-1	few	-	TRBJ1-2
TGTGCCTGGAGTGTCGGACTCGTAAGCTCCTACAATGAGCAGTTCTTC	CAWSVGLVSSYNEQFF	TRBV30	few	-	TRBJ2-1
TGTGCCAGCAGTTTAGAGCGGGCGGCCACTGAAGCTTTCTTT	CASSLERAATEAFF	TRBV12-3/TRBV12-4	-	-	TRBJ1-1
TGCGCCAGCAGCCAACAAGGCCGACGGAACACCGGGGAGCTGTTTTTT	CASSQQGRRNTGELFF	TRBV4-1	few	-	TRBJ2-2